The following is a TCR beta chain sequence with its context. Antigen specificity is unknown. Regarding time point: 2015-2016 season, pre-vaccination. After removal of 2 bases from V and 8 bases from J, the junction contained 5 bases not matched to a gene. The germline CDR1 and CDR2 sequences are SGHRS and YFSETQ. The CDR3 length is 15 residues. Libraries were prepared by immunoSEQ multiplex PCR; TCRdb keeps only in-frame clonotypes and omits some of them. The table has approximately 5,500 clones, roughly 80% seen once. This sample stems from a study of follicular helper T cells after annual influenza vaccination. Notes on the study in general: Day 7 ICOS+CD38+ clones later appeared mostly in ICOS-CD38- cTfh.

This clonotype originated in an adult who received the influenza vaccine. The specimen was CXCR5- memory CD4+ T cells sorted from blood, collected on the day of influenza vaccination. This chain joins TRBV5-1 and TRBJ2-2, with 11 positions matching TRBD2. The CDR3 DNA is TGCGCCAGCAGCTTATCACTAGCGGGAGAGGGGGAGCTGTTTTTT. Its protein product is CASSLSLAGEGELFF.